Listed here are 31 T cell receptor beta chains from one sample, sequenced in a study of shared clonotypes between healthy human individuals. Positively selected for CCR7, the CD45RO-negative cells used as naive CD8 cells excluded terminally differentiated effector memory CD45RA+ cells. The repertoire was sequenced with immunoSEQ multiplex PCR; TCRdb's copy has only in-frame clones and lacks some. Of millions of clones detected, roughly 95% appear once; the ten largest clones hold 1% to 1.3%. Sequences were obtained from naive CD8+ T cells sorted from blood. The receptors were gathered from a man aged 18-30 years in good health.

The chain has TRBV29-1 and TRBJ2-1; D ambiguous. The CDR3 spans 14 residues. Germline CDR1 and CDR2: SQVTM and ANQGSEA. V lost 3 bases and J lost 1, with 10 bases in between. This chain's CDR3 is CSVEIGWSYNEQFF. The CDR3 region has the DNA TGCAGCGTTGAGATAGGCTGGTCCTACAATGAGCAGTTCTTC.

The CDR3 protein is CASSSLTGLHEQYF. The CDR3 DNA is TGTGCCAGCAGCTCACTGACAGGGTTACACGAGCAGTACTTC. The genes are TRBV5-6 and TRBJ2-7; 7 bases map to TRBD1. CDR1 is SGHDT and CDR2 is YYEEEE in the germline V gene. V lost 3 bases to trimming and J lost 5 bases; unmatched junction nucleotides: 8. This CDR3 is 14 amino acids long.

As concerns this clone: Different DNA sequences within this sample yield the same CDR3. The genes are TRBV14 and TRBJ2-1; maybe TRBD1 (6 bases). The CDR3 runs to 14 residues. The germline V and J ends were trimmed by 4 bases and 3 bases, with 10 bases remaining between them. CDR1 SGHDN and CDR2 FVKESK come from the germline V gene. In DNA form, the CDR3 reads TGTGCCAGCAGCCCCCTGGACAGCTACAATGAGCAGTTCTTC. It translates to CASSPLDSYNEQFF.

The chain joins TRBV4-1 to TRBJ2-7, with D tentatively TRBD1 (5 bases). Trimming shortened V by 6 bases and J by 5 bases, and 14 bases separated the two germline ends. From germline, CDR1 is MGHRA and CDR2 YSYEKL. This CDR3 spans 13 amino acids. CDR3 bases: TGCGCCAGCAGGGACCCGACAGCTGACGAGCAGTACTTC. This codes for CASRDPTADEQYF.

This clone was seen a handful of times. Within the sample, other DNA sequences also encode this same CDR3. The chain's CDR3 is CASSWGPGNSNQPQHF. The CDR3 bases are TGTGCCAGCAGCTGGGGCCCAGGGAATAGCAATCAGCCCCAGCATTTT. The chain is built from TRBV5-6 and TRBJ1-5, with D tentatively TRBD1 (5 bases). There are 16 residues in the CDR3. Germline V gives CDR1 SGHDT, CDR2 YYEEEE. V lost 3 bases and J lost 0, with 13 bases in between.

The chain links TRBV28 to TRBJ1-2; D is undetermined. The germline CDR1 and CDR2 sequences are MDHEN and SYDVKM. V lost 2 bases and J 4 bases, leaving 8 bases between the germline ends. The CDR3 is 13 amino acids. The CDR3 DNA is TGTGCCAGCAGTTTACCGGAGGGCTATGGCTACACCTTC. Residues: CASSLPEGYGYTF.

The J gene is TRBJ2-5, the V gene TRBV4-1; possibly TRBD2 for D (5 bases). The CDR3 spans 15 residues. Trimming left V 3 bases short and J 1 base short, with 12 bases between. Germline CDR1 and CDR2: MGHRA and YSYEKL. The CDR3 DNA follows: TGCGCCAGCAGCCACTATAGCGAGCTCCAAGAGACCCAGTACTTC. Amino acid sequence: CASSHYSELQETQYF.

This chain connects TRBV6-5 to TRBJ1-4; weak D call: TRBD1 (6 bases). Trimming shortened V by 6 bases and J by 2 bases, and 10 bases separated the two germline ends. CDR3 length: 14 amino acids. Looked up from germline, CDR1 is MNHEY and CDR2 is SVGAGI. The CDR3 coding sequence is TGTGCCAGCAGCTCAGGGGCTACTAATGAAAAACTGTTTTTT. Its protein is CASSSGATNEKLFF.

The chain is built from TRBV4-3 and TRBJ2-1; D ambiguous. Germline assignment: CDR1 LGHNA and CDR2 YSLEER. The V gene lost 4 bases and the J gene lost 0 bases, with 25 bases spanning the gap. The CDR3 is 20 residues long. The DNA of the CDR3 is TGCGCCAGCAGCCCCCACTCGGGTGGGGTTTCTTTAAGCTCCTACAATGAGCAGTTCTTC. Encoded protein: CASSPHSGGVSLSSYNEQFF.

This clone occurred once. The rearrangement joins TRBV5-6 to TRBJ2-7; D gene unclear. This CDR3 contains 14 residues. Germline V CDR1 and CDR2: SGHDT, YYEEEE. V lost 4 bases, J lost 0 bases, and 11 bases lay in between. For the CDR3, the DNA is TGTGCCAGCAGCATGGACCGTAGCTCCTACGAGCAGTACTTC. Encoded protein: CASSMDRSSYEQYF.

The chain combines TRBV5-5 with TRBJ1-6; 7 nucleotides line up with TRBD1. Germline V lookup: CDR1 SGHKS, CDR2 YYEKEE (reference sequence). CDR3 length equals 17 residues. Trimming took 5 bases from V and 1 from J; bases not matched to a gene: 9. CDR3 sequence (DNA): TGTGCCAGCAGATACGGGACAGCTCCTTCCTATAATTCACCCCTCCACTTT. Its protein product is CASRYGTAPSYNSPLHF.

CDR3 region: CASRRTDSGFYEQYF. In nucleotides, the CDR3 is TGCGCCAGCAGAAGGACTGACTCGGGGTTTTACGAGCAGTACTTC. The V call is TRBV10-2, the J call TRBJ2-7, with D tentatively TRBD2 (5 bases). V was shortened by 6 bases and J by 4 bases, with 19 bases between the two germline ends. Germline V gene lookup returns CDR1 WSHSY and CDR2 SAAADI. CDR3 length: 15 residues.

The V gene is TRBV29-1, the J gene TRBJ2-3, with 7 positions matching TRBD2. This CDR3 has 16 residues. V shed 1 base and J 4 bases; nucleotides not matched to a gene: 11. Germline CDR1 SQVTM, CDR2 ANQGSEA. The CDR3 DNA reads as TGCAGCGTTGAAGGGCTAGAGCGGGAAGTGGCAGATACGCAGTATTTT. Its translation is CSVEGLEREVADTQYF.

The chain joins TRBV10-3 to TRBJ2-7, with TRBD1 identical over 8 bases. Germline trimming cut 7 bases from V and 0 bases from J; bases unmatched to any gene: 5. The CDR3 is made up of 14 amino acids. Per germline, CDR1 ENHRY and CDR2 SYGVKD. CDR3: CAINTGGNSYEQYF. For the CDR3, the DNA is TGTGCCATCAATACAGGGGGAAACTCCTACGAGCAGTACTTC.

Of note for this clone: Other nucleotide sequences in the sample specify the same CDR3. The chain joins TRBV5-5 to TRBJ2-7; no firm D call. The CDR3 consists of 11 residues. Looked up from germline, CDR1 is SGHKS and CDR2 is YYEKEE (reference sequence). Trimming took 4 bases from V and 7 from J, leaving 9 bases between them. Here the CDR3 reads CASSLLGEQYF. As DNA, the CDR3 is TGTGCCAGCAGCCTCCTAGGAGAGCAGTACTTC.

The gene calls are TRBV30 and TRBJ2-7, with a possible D match to TRBD1 (5 bases). This CDR3 is 15 amino acids long. Germline V gives CDR1 GTSNPN, CDR2 SVGIG (reference sequence). Trimming left V 0 bases short and J 7 bases short, with 19 bases between. The CDR3: CAWSVGQGRRLEQYF. The CDR3 DNA is TGTGCCTGGAGTGTCGGGCAGGGTAGACGCCTAGAGCAGTACTTC.

The chain uses TRBV4-3 and TRBJ2-1, with 7 bases aligning to TRBD2. Germline V gene data show CDR1 as LGHNA and CDR2 as YSLEER. With V trimmed by 0 bases and J by 7 bases, 12 bases remained unmatched. This CDR3 is built from 17 residues. The CDR3 is CASSQDGVGGSGNEQFF. The CDR3 DNA reads as TGCGCCAGCAGCCAAGATGGTGTCGGCGGGAGCGGGAATGAGCAGTTCTTC.

Notes on this clone: It may be a read error: a sequence one base away is much more abundant. The identical CDR3 is also encoded by other nucleotide sequences in the sample. The chain carries TRBV5-8 and TRBJ2-7; D unresolved. The CDR3 runs to 11 residues. The V and J ends lost 2 bases and 2 bases respectively, with 2 bases between them. The V gene's germline CDR1 is SGHTS and CDR2 YDEGEE. CDR3 protein: CASSFTYEQYF. CDR3 bases: TGTGCCAGCAGCTTTACCTACGAGCAGTACTTC.

This clone was observed once. The chain is built from TRBV4-1 and TRBJ2-3, with TRBD2 matching over 9 bases. The CDR3 has 17 amino acids. In germline, CDR1 is MGHRA, CDR2 YSYEKL. The trim removed 4 bases at V and 0 bases at J, leaving 8 bases unmatched. CDR3 residues: CASSPAGGGPSTDTQYF. The CDR3 coding sequence is TGCGCCAGCAGCCCAGCGGGAGGAGGCCCTAGCACAGATACGCAGTATTTT.

The V gene is TRBV27, the J gene TRBJ2-4, with D maybe TRBD2 (5 bases). CDR1 and CDR2 (germline): MNHEY, SMNVEV (reference sequence). Trimming pared 3 bases from V and 0 bases from J, leaving 12 bases between. The CDR3 is made up of 16 amino acids. The CDR3 loop is CASSLSSGGAKNIQYF. The CDR3 DNA sequence: TGTGCCAGCAGTTTGTCGTCAGGAGGAGCCAAAAACATTCAGTACTTC.

This chain joins TRBV4-1 and TRBJ1-3; D gene uncertain. Germline CDR1 is MGHRA and CDR2 is YSYEKL. Between the trimmed V and J ends, which lost 2 bases and 6 bases, there was a span of 14 bases. CDR3 size: 15 residues. CDR3 DNA: TGCGCCAGCAGCCAAACCACGGGAACACTAAACACCATATATTTT. It yields the protein CASSQTTGTLNTIYF.

Details on this clone: The sample has other DNA sequences that encode this CDR3 too. V is TRBV5-4 and J is TRBJ1-2, with D hard to call. The ends were cut back, 0 bases at V and 3 bases at J, with 9 bases in the middle. Germline V gene data show CDR1 as SGHNT and CDR2 as YYREEE (reference sequence). This CDR3 is 14 amino acids long. The CDR3 sequence is CASSLGPGDYGYTF. CDR3 nucleotide sequence: TGTGCCAGCAGCTTGGGCCCTGGTGACTATGGCTACACCTTC. The complete variable domain, with remaining parts taken from reference TRBV5-4 and TRBJ1-2, reads ETGVTQSPTHLIKTRGQQVTLRCSSQSGHNTVSWYQQALGQGPQFIFQYYREEENGRGNFPPRFSGLQFPNYSSELNVNALELDDSALYLCASSLGPGDYGYTFGSGTRLTVV.

The chain combines TRBV6-5 with TRBJ1-1, with D tentatively TRBD1 (5 bases). The germline gives CDR1 MNHEY, CDR2 SVGAGI. Trimming pared 1 base from V and 1 base from J, leaving 10 bases between. The CDR3 is 15 residues long. The CDR3 protein is CASSYYAGGNTEAFF. CDR3 nucleotide sequence: TGTGCCAGCAGTTACTACGCGGGGGGGAACACTGAAGCTTTCTTT.

The V and J genes are TRBV19 and TRBJ2-7; D remains unclear. This CDR3 is built from 16 residues. In germline, CDR1 is LNHDA, CDR2 SQIVND (reference sequence). V was pared by 0 bases and J by 3 bases, with 15 bases between. The CDR3 region is CASSIDLEAPFYEQYF. The DNA of the CDR3 is TGTGCCAGTAGTATAGATCTGGAAGCACCCTTCTACGAGCAGTACTTC.

The chain has TRBV27 and TRBJ2-1, with D perhaps matching TRBD2 (7 bases). This CDR3 is 15 amino acids long. V lost 6 bases and J lost 5, with 17 bases in between. Germline CDR1 reads MNHEY; CDR2 reads SMNVEV (reference sequence). For the CDR3, the DNA is TGTGCCAGCAGGTTCCTCGGGGGGCAGGACAATGAGCAGTTCTTC. Protein sequence: CASRFLGGQDNEQFF.

The chain employs TRBV6-5 and TRBJ1-2; 11 bases fit TRBD1. Germline-derived CDR1 and CDR2 are MNHEY and SVGAGI. The CDR3 is 13 residues long. Trimming removed 4 bases from V and 7 bases from J; junction bases left unmatched: 2. CDR3 DNA: TGTGCCAGCAGTTGGGGGACAGGGGGTGGCTACACCTTC. This gives the protein CASSWGTGGGYTF.

J is TRBJ2-5 and V is TRBV19; no definite D call. Trimming took off 5 bases at V and 5 bases at J, with 6 bases between the two ends. Per the germline V gene, CDR1 is LNHDA and CDR2 is SQIVND (reference sequence). The CDR3 loop spans 11 amino acids. The CDR3 region has the DNA TGTGCCAGTAGTCAGACGGAGACCCAGTACTTC. It codes for CASSQTETQYF.

V and J are TRBV7-2 and TRBJ1-2; 7 bases are shared with TRBD1. The junction had 5 bases not matched to a gene; V was cut back by 5 bases and J by 8 bases. In germline, CDR1 is SGHTA, CDR2 FQGNSA. CDR3 length: 12 residues. CDR3 sequence reads: CASSQDRVGYTF. CDR3 in DNA: TGTGCCAGCAGCCAAGACAGGGTCGGCTACACCTTC.

This rearrangement joins TRBV21-1 to TRBJ2-7; whether TRBD2, the table's D call, matches the DNA was not checked. TRBV21-1 is noted as a pseudogene. CDR3 length: 14 residues. CDR3 in amino acids: CASSKAAGGVEQYF. CDR3 sequence (DNA): TGTGCCAGCAGCAAAGCGGCGGGCGGGGTCGAGCAGTACTTC.

V and J are TRBV7-9 and TRBJ2-7; D gene uncertain. This CDR3 region has 13 residues. The V gene lost 8 bases and the J gene lost 6 bases, with 17 bases spanning the gap. Germline assignment: CDR1 SEHNR and CDR2 FQNEAQ (reference sequence). CDR3 nucleotide sequence: TGTGCCAGCTCTGAGGCGGTTCGATCCGAGCAGTACTTC. Translating gives CASSEAVRSEQYF.

To note about this clone: Other DNA sequences in this specimen translate into the identical CDR3. This rearrangement joins TRBV6-5 to TRBJ2-7; a possible D gene is TRBD1 (5 bases). The CDR3 is 14 residues long. Trimming cost V 3 bases and J 4 bases, with 13 bases left between them. Germline lookup yields CDR1 MNHEY and CDR2 SVGAGI. CDR3 sequence: CASSYGQGGYEQYF. The DNA for the CDR3 is TGTGCCAGCAGTTATGGGCAGGGTGGGTACGAGCAGTACTTC.